One and the same sample provided the 19 T cell receptor beta chains below, sequenced in a study of cytomegalovirus exposure and HLA in healthy donors. Profiled with immunoSEQ multiplex PCR; TCRdb holds only in-frame clones, not every one. The sample lists about 73,000 clones, 70% to 90% occurring once. Sample: PBMCs. These receptor sequences come from a woman aged 18-29 years in good health and CMV-seropositive.

The V gene is TRBV11-1, the J gene TRBJ2-5; no clear D gene. CDR3 size: 13 residues. Per germline, CDR1 SGHAT and CDR2 FQDESV (reference sequence). The V end lost 5 bases, the J end lost 1 base, and 8 bases lay between the germline ends. DNA for the CDR3: TGTGCCAGCAGCCCCGACACCCAAGAGACCCAGTACTTC. This translates into CASSPDTQETQYF. The full variable domain, completed using reference TRBV11-1 and TRBJ2-5, is EAEVAQSPRYKITEKSQAVAFWCDPISGHATLYWYRQILGQGPELLVQFQDESVVDDSQLPKDRFSAERLKGVDSTLKIQPAELGDSAMYLCASSPDTQETQYFGPGTRLLVL.

The gene calls are TRBV6-5 and TRBJ2-7; D remains unclear. Germline CDR1 and CDR2: MNHEY and SVGAGI. This CDR3 region has 15 residues. V lost 2 bases and J 4 bases, leaving 15 bases between the germline ends. The CDR3 DNA follows: TGTGCCAGCAGTTACCCGGATCGCCTAGTTTACGAGCAGTACTTC. Its protein product is CASSYPDRLVYEQYF.

The chain employs TRBV30 and TRBJ2-5, with 7 bases identical to TRBD1. Germline CDR1 GTSNPN, CDR2 SVGIG (reference sequence). The V gene end was trimmed by 4 bases and the J gene end by 2 bases; junction bases not matched to a gene: 4. The CDR3 length is 13 residues. The CDR3 coding sequence is TGTGCCTGGACACAGGGGCTTCAAGAGACCCAGTACTTC. Amino acids: CAWTQGLQETQYF.

The genes are TRBV19 and TRBJ2-7; D uncertain. This CDR3 contains 12 residues. The germline V gene encodes CDR1 LNHDA and CDR2 SQIVND (reference sequence). V was shortened by 0 bases and J by 7 bases, with 7 bases between the two germline ends. The CDR3 DNA reads as TGTGCCAGTAGTATAGATCCACAGGAGCAGTACTTC. Protein: CASSIDPQEQYF.

The chain carries TRBV11-2 and TRBJ2-3; D possibly corresponds to TRBD2 (6 bases). Trimming cost V 3 bases and J 5 bases, with 15 bases left between them. Germline lookup yields CDR1 SGHAT and CDR2 FQNNGV. The CDR3 loop spans 15 amino acids. For the CDR3, the DNA is TGTGCCAGCAGCTTTGTCTCCGGGAGTGGAGATACGCAGTATTTT. The encoded protein is CASSFVSGSGDTQYF.

The V call is TRBV25-1, the J call TRBJ2-5, with D perhaps TRBD1 (6 bases). Germline V gives CDR1 MGHDK, CDR2 SYGVNS. This CDR3 has 14 amino acids. V was cut by 1 base and J by 9 bases, with 15 bases left in between. The CDR3 DNA reads TGTGCCAGCAGTGAATTTGGGCAGTCAGGGGCCCAGTACTTC. Protein product: CASSEFGQSGAQYF.

The V and J genes are TRBV19 and TRBJ2-1; the D is unclear. V was pared by 10 bases and J by 0 bases, with 13 bases between. This CDR3 is 14 amino acids long. CDR1 and CDR2 from the germline V gene are LNHDA and SQIVND (reference sequence). The CDR3 bases are TGTGCCACCGGAAGCGCCCGCTCCTACAATGAGCAGTTCTTC. Its protein product is CATGSARSYNEQFF.

This chain connects TRBV18 to TRBJ1-1; D possibly corresponds to TRBD1 (6 bases). Germline V gene sequence: CDR1 KGHSH, CDR2 LQKENI. V shed 4 bases and J shed 8 bases, with 11 bases lying between them. The CDR3 is 12 amino acids. In DNA form, the CDR3 reads TGTGCCAGCTCACTGGACAGACACGAAGCTTTCTTT. The encoded protein is CASSLDRHEAFF. Together with reference TRBV18 and TRBJ1-1, the CDR3 gives the full variable domain: NAGVMQNPRHLVRRRGQEARLRCSPMKGHSHVYWYRQLPEEGLKFMVYLQKENIIDESGMPKERFSAEFPKEGPSILRIQQVVRGDSAAYFCASSLDRHEAFFGQGTRLTVV.

The chain employs TRBV2 and TRBJ1-4; the D is unclear. Per the germline V gene, CDR1 is SNHLY and CDR2 is FYNNEI. Trimming stripped 1 base from V and 5 bases from J, with 11 bases between. This CDR3 has 15 amino acids. The chain's CDR3 is CASSEVGLANEKLFF. The CDR3 coding sequence is TGTGCCAGCAGTGAAGTTGGGCTTGCCAATGAAAAACTGTTTTTT.

The CDR3 DNA reads TGTGCCAGCTCACCGGGGGGGTGGAACACTGAAGCTTTCTTT. Translated, it gives CASSPGGWNTEAFF. This chain uses TRBV18 with TRBJ1-1; D might be TRBD1 (5 bases). The ends were cut back, 3 bases at V and 1 base at J, with 9 bases in the middle. The CDR3 loop spans 14 amino acids. In germline, CDR1 is KGHSH, CDR2 LQKENI.

This chain uses TRBV4-3 with TRBJ1-5, with a weak D call TRBD1 (5 bases). The V end lost 1 base, the J end lost 3 bases, and 10 bases lay between the germline ends. The CDR3 length is 15 residues. The V gene's germline CDR1 is LGHNA and CDR2 YSLEER. The CDR3 DNA follows: TGCGCCAGCAGCCAAGGGCGGGGGGACAATCAGCCCCAGCATTTT. As protein: CASSQGRGDNQPQHF.

The chain employs TRBV7-9 and TRBJ2-1; D may be TRBD2 (6 bases). This CDR3 region has 16 residues. V dropped 3 bases and J dropped 2 bases, with 14 bases sitting between them. Germline lookup yields CDR1 SEHNR and CDR2 FQNEAQ (reference sequence). The CDR3 loop reads CASSLSGYRAYNEQFF. The CDR3, as DNA: TGTGCCAGCAGCTTGAGCGGGTACCGAGCCTACAATGAGCAGTTCTTC.

This clone was found a few times. The chain joins TRBV28 to TRBJ2-1, with 11 nucleotides matching TRBD2. Trimming cost V 4 bases and J 8 bases; bases outside gene matches: 7. CDR3 length equals 15 residues. From germline, CDR1 is MDHEN and CDR2 SYDVKM. DNA of the CDR3: TGTGCCAGCAGTTCACTAGCGGGAGCTTCCGATGAGCAGTTCTTC. Protein: CASSSLAGASDEQFF.

This clone was picked up one time. V and J are TRBV11-2 and TRBJ1-4; a weak D match, TRBD1 (5 bases). V dropped 5 bases and J dropped 4 bases, with 14 bases sitting between them. Per germline, CDR1 SGHAT and CDR2 FQNNGV. The CDR3 is 15 residues long. The CDR3 nucleotides read TGTGCCAGCAGCCCCCGACGGGGGGGTAATGAAAAACTGTTTTTT. Translation: CASSPRRGGNEKLFF.

The chain joins TRBV5-1 to TRBJ2-7; possible D gene TRBD2, 6 bases. V was cut by 0 bases and J by 3 bases, with 10 bases left in between. Germline lookup yields CDR1 SGHRS and CDR2 YFSETQ. CDR3 length: 14 amino acids. The DNA of the CDR3 is TGCGCCAGCAGCTTGGTGGGACTGAGCTACGAGCAGTACTTC. Translation gives CASSLVGLSYEQYF.

The V call is TRBV11-2, the J call TRBJ2-1; the D gene is possibly TRBD2 (5 bases). The CDR3 has 11 amino acids. Germline loops: CDR1 SGHAT, CDR2 FQNNGV. V was pared by 7 bases and J by 8 bases, with 9 bases between. The CDR3 spells CASTREDEQFF. CDR3 nucleotide sequence: TGTGCCAGCACCCGGGAAGATGAGCAGTTCTTC. Full variable domain (rest looked up from reference TRBV11-2 and TRBJ2-1): EAGVAQSPRYKIIEKRQSVAFWCNPISGHATLYWYQQILGQGPKLLIQFQNNGVVDDSQLPKDRFSAERLKGVDSTLKIQPAKLEDSAVYLCASTREDEQFFGPGTRLTVL.

V usage is TRBV6-5 and J usage is TRBJ2-2; D is ambiguous. The V gene lost 10 bases and the J gene lost 5 bases, with 14 bases spanning the gap. Germline V gives CDR1 MNHEY, CDR2 SVGAGI. The CDR3 consists of 13 residues. The CDR3 spells CATIPRLTGELFF. CDR3 nucleotides: TGTGCCACCATCCCAAGACTTACCGGGGAGCTGTTTTTT.

The chain is built from TRBV21-1 and TRBJ1-1; TRBD1 is taken as the D call from the table, unchecked against the DNA. TRBV21-1 is deemed a pseudogene. The CDR3 spans 16 residues. The CDR3 DNA is TGTGCCAGCAGCACACTCCCCCGAAGGGGAAGAACTGAAGCTTTCTTT. Encoded protein: CASSTLPRRGRTEAFF.

V gene TRBV19 combines with J gene TRBJ1-1; unclear D gene. V was cut by 6 bases and J by 0 bases, with 11 bases left in between. The V gene's germline CDR1 is LNHDA and CDR2 SQIVND (reference sequence). The CDR3 totals 14 residues. The CDR3: CASSHSRMNTEAFF. In nucleotides, the CDR3 is TGTGCCAGTAGCCACAGCCGAATGAACACTGAAGCTTTCTTT.